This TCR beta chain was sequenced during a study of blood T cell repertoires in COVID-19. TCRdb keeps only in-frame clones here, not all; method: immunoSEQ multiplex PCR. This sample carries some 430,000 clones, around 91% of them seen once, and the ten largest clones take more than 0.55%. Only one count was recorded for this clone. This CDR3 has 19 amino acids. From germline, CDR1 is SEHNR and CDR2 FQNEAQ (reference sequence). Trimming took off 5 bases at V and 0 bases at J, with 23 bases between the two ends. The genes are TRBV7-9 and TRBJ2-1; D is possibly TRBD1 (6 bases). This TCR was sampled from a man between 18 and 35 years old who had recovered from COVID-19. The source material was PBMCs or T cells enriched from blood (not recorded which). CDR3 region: CASSLGQSLYYSSYNEQFF. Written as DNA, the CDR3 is TGTGCCAGCAGCCTTGGACAGTCCCTCTACTATAGCTCCTACAATGAGCAGTTCTTC.